Here is one T cell receptor (beta chain) with its context. A few counts support this clonotype. Its target antigen remains unknown. No much larger clone is present one base from it, and per-base qualities are unavailable. This sample is part of a study of T cells after yellow fever vaccination (dated by TCRdb to between 2018 and 2020). Background on the whole study: The SMART-Seq v4 Ultra Low Input RNA kit was used to prepare libraries from fractions with low cell numbers. Two healthy male donors, one aged 18 to 30 and one aged 30 to 40 years, made up the cohort. Blood was drawn at multiple timepoints before and after primary and secondary immunization, with bulk PBMC replicates and cell subsets isolated. To follow T-cell clones before and after primary and booster YFV17D yellow fever vaccination, bulk TCR alpha and beta repertoires were sequenced over time. Results the study describes overall, beyond this receptor: Computational filtering was required because FACS-sorted repertoires could contain abundant contaminating clonotypes from the bulk population. After the booster, most of the clones that had expanded following primary vaccination were detected again (almost 98% of CD4 and roughly 88% of CD8), which suggests that memory was broadly maintained. Only two donors were included in the study, so the extent to which the findings can be generalized is limited. A small fraction of clonotypes appeared in both the CD4 and CD8 compartments, likely as a result of convergent recombination. The secondary T-cell response was found to be weaker but faster than the primary response, with a peak reached on day 5 rather than on day 15.

For CDR1 and CDR2, the germline V gene lists SGHVS and FQNEAQ. V drops 4 bases and J drops 2 bases, leaving 21 bases in between. Counted from cysteine to phenylalanine, this CDR3 has 18 amino acids. Left in the record is the CDR3 DNA by itself, 54 bases read in frame from the first base. Per the publication, the treatment or condition label means: live attenuated yellow fever vaccine strain. At each blood-draw timepoint, two biological replicates of bulk PBMCs were collected. A standard Ficoll-Paque protocol was used to isolate PBMCs from peripheral blood. TriZol was used to extract RNA from bulk PBMCs, from CD4 and CD8 fractions, and from dextramer-positive and dextramer-negative fractions. TCR cDNA was synthesized by 5'RACE template switching, which introduced a universal primer site and unique molecular identifiers. Priming for cDNA synthesis came from both the TCR alpha and TCR beta constant segments. Two PCR steps were used to amplify libraries, with sample barcodes and sequencing adapters being added in the second step. Libraries were sequenced on Illumina HiSeq 2500 (2x100 bp) or NovaSeq (2x150 bp). Under the source paper's analysis protocol: MIGEC handled demultiplexing of reads and collapsing into UMI consensus sequences, while MiXCR performed V(D)J alignment. Using edgeR on replicate PBMC samples, clonotypes were called vaccine-responding if FDR was below 0.01 and the log2 fold change was above 5 up to day 15. CD4 or CD8 identity was assigned to each bulk clonotype according to whether the clonotype was present at higher abundance in the sequenced CD4 repertoire or the sequenced CD8 repertoire. TCRdb handled the public reads itself, with Q25 trimming in fastp and clone calling in MiXCR, and kept productive beta chains. Rows merge per CDR3 protein into single entries with the most common DNA and genes. The V and J calls follow TCRdb's processing rather than the paper's. The sample table shows 550,000 to 750,000 distinct CDR3 sequences, and about 14% are seen once. Over 12% of the sample comes from the top ten.

This specimen consisted of PBMCs, obtained on the day of the yellow fever booster vaccination. This TCR came from a man aged 25-45 years who received the YFV17D yellow fever vaccine. The rearranged chain carries TRBV7-8 and TRBJ1-3; the D gene is perhaps TRBD1, from 6 matching bases. Here is the DNA: TGTGCCAGCAGCTCAACTACCACCACAGGGAGGGCTGGAAACACCATATATTTT. The resulting protein is CASSSTTTTGRAGNTIYF.